This section outlines one T cell receptor (beta chain) sequence together with its context. The antigen remains undetermined. Using its own MiXCR run on the 5' RACE reads, TCRdb lists one record per CDR3 protein. The data hold 1.5 million to 2 million distinct CDR3 sequences, with 32% observed a single time. The data were obtained in a study of identical twins. Study conclusions and caveats: Beta clonotypes that were abundant in cord blood contained fewer insertions, a pattern absent from memory repertoires. The models systematically underestimated how much out-of-frame TCR alpha was shared in monozygotic twins.

The clonotype originates from a newborn girl in good health. Sequencing was carried out using cord blood.

The CDR3 DNA is TGTGCCACCAGTGACAGCGGACTCGGCGAGCAGTACTTC. Translating it yields CATSDSGLGEQYF. The V call is TRBV24-1, the J call TRBJ2-4; weak D call: TRBD2 (5 bases). Near its end, the DNA agrees better with TRBJ2-7, so the J call may be wrong. This CDR3 spans 13 amino acids. Germline assignment: CDR1 KGHDR and CDR2 SFDVKD.